This TCR beta chain is drawn from a study of blood T cell repertoires in COVID-19. Study background: Italy, Spain and the United States were the sources of the convalescent and acute COVID-19 samples.

This CDR3 has 16 amino acids. The germline V and J ends were trimmed by 0 bases and 5 bases, with 14 bases remaining between them. CDR1 and CDR2 from the germline V gene are MNHEY and SVGEGT. Clones were read by immunoSEQ multiplex PCR, and TCRdb kept only the in-frame ones, dropping some. The sample comprises about 34,000 clones, roughly four fifths of which are singletons, and more than 15% rests with the top ten. This sequence originates from a human donor in a cohort sampled during active COVID-19. Sequenced sample: peripheral blood. This sequence joins TRBV6-2 or TRBV6-3 and TRBJ2-1, with D possibly TRBD1 on 6 matching bases. In DNA form, the CDR3 reads TGTGCCAGCAGTTACTCGAATCTTGGGGGCAACAATGAGCAGTTCTTC. This gives the protein CASSYSNLGGNNEQFF.